This TCR beta chain was observed in a study of blood T cell repertoires in COVID-19. Study-wide context: The United States, Italy and Spain supplied acute and convalescent COVID-19 samples. PBMCs, B-cell-depleted T cells, or T cells were the source of the cDNA or gDNA that made up the material.

Per the authors' pipeline: Quantification of nucleated cells was approximated via reference gene primer amplification. Assay used: immunoSEQ multiplex PCR; TCRdb lists only in-frame clones, some missing. V and J calls and clone size come straight from that table; D and trimming were deduced from the DNA. The data contain approximately 170,000 clones, about 89% of them seen just once; the ten biggest clones take up more than 3%. V was trimmed by 2 bases and J by 2 bases, leaving 10 bases between them. CDR3 length: 15 residues. Germline V gene lookup returns CDR1 SGHKS and CDR2 YYEKEE (reference sequence). With respect to this clone: The same CDR3 arises from other DNA sequences in this sample as well.

The specimen was peripheral blood. The chain carries TRBV5-5 and TRBJ2-2; D is unclear. This receptor was identified in a man between 65 and 80 years old with acute or convalescent COVID-19. The CDR3 reads CASSFSGTNTGELFF. In nucleotides, the CDR3 is TGTGCCAGCAGCTTTTCAGGAACTAACACCGGGGAGCTGTTTTTT.